This T cell receptor (beta chain) was retrieved from a study of blood T cell repertoires in COVID-19. V lost 1 base, J lost 8 bases, and 10 bases lay in between. Germline assignment: CDR1 SGDLS and CDR2 YYNGEE. The CDR3 consists of 14 residues. Using immunoSEQ multiplex PCR, the repertoire was profiled, and TCRdb retains in-frame clones only, with some absent. The data contain 200,000 to 300,000 clones, around 90% of them singletons. The sequenced sample was peripheral blood. This chain uses TRBV9 with TRBJ1-6, with D unresolved. This TCR came from a woman between 55 and 75 years old with COVID-19, enrolled during active disease. CDR3 nucleotides: TGTGCCAGCAGCGTACGGTACGGGGATTCACCCCTCCACTTT. Translation gives CASSVRYGDSPLHF.